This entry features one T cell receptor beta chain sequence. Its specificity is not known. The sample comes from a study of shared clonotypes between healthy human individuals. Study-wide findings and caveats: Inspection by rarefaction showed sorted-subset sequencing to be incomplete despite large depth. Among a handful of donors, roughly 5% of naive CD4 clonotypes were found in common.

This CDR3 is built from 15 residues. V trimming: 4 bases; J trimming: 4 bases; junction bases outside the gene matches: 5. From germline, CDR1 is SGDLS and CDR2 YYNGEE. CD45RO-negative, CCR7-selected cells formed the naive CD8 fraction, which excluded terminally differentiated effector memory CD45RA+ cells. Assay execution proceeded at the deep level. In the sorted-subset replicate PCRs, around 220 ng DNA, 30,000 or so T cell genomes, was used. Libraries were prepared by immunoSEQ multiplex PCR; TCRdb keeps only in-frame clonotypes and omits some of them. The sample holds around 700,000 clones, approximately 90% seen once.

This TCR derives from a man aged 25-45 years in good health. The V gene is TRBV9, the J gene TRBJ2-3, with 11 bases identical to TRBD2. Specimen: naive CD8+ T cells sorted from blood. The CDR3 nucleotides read TGTGCCAGCAGCCCCGGGACTAGCGGAGCAGATACGCAGTATTTT. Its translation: CASSPGTSGADTQYF.